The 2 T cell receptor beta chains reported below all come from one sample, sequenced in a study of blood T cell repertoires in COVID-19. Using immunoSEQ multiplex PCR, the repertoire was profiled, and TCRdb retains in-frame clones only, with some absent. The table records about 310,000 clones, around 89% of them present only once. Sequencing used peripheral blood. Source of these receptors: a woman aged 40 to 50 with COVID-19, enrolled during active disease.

The CDR3 DNA reads as TGTGCCAGCTCCCTGAAAACCCCGCCGGGACACGACTATGGCTACACCTTC. This gives the protein CASSLKTPPGHDYGYTF. V is TRBV18 and J is TRBJ1-2; possibly TRBD1 for D (6 bases). In germline, CDR1 is KGHSH, CDR2 LQKENI. V lost 6 bases and J 3 bases, leaving 23 bases between the germline ends. The CDR3 spans 17 residues.

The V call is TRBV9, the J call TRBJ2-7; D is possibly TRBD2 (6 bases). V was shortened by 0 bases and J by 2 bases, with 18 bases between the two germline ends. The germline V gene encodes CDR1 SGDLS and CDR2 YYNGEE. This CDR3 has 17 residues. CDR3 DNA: TGTGCCAGCAGCGTAGAGCAGGTTACGGGAGAGGCCTACGAGCAGTACTTC. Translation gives CASSVEQVTGEAYEQYF.